The rows below give T cell receptor beta chains drawn from one sample of a study of Ad26.COV2.S vaccination and SARS-CoV-2 variants. Repertoires were generated with immunoSEQ multiplex PCR, while TCRdb's copy carries only in-frame clones and drops some. The sample holds 300,000 to 400,000 clones; roughly 84% are singletons and the top ten take 2.5% to 3.5%. The starting material was peripheral blood, obtained in a trial of Ad26.COV2.S vaccine versus placebo. The source of these receptors is a person between 18 and 65 years old who received the Ad26.COV2.S COVID-19 vaccine or a placebo. Both conserved end residues are part of each CDR3. A D gene is named only where the DNA matches it firmly. A clone size is listed for some rows: how often the clone was seen (once, few, many), or a class if it is expanded.

CDR3 length: 16
J gene: TRBJ1-4
V gene: TRBV6-1
D gene: NA
clone size: NA
CDR3 protein: CASSEARGGGNEKLFF
CDR3 DNA: TGTGCCAGCAGTGAAGCGCGGGGAGGGGGTAATGAAAAACTGTTTTTT

CDR3 length: 17
J gene: TRBJ2-6
V gene: TRBV27
D gene: TRBD1
clone size: NA
CDR3 protein: CASSLSDRGLASSVLTF
CDR3 DNA: TGTGCCAGCAGTTTATCGGACAGGGGGCTCGCGTCCAGCGTCCTGACTTTC

CDR3 length: 15
J gene: TRBJ2-7
V gene: TRBV10-3
D gene: NA
clone size: NA
CDR3 protein: CAISDPRGTSYEQYF
CDR3 DNA: TGTGCCATCAGTGATCCCAGGGGGACTTCCTACGAGCAGTACTTC

CDR3 length: 14
J gene: TRBJ2-7
V gene: TRBV18
D gene: NA
clone size: NA
CDR3 protein: CASSEGAFSYEQYF
CDR3 DNA: TGTGCCAGCTCAGAGGGAGCGTTTTCCTACGAGCAGTACTTC

CDR3 length: 11
J gene: TRBJ1-1
V gene: TRBV5-1
D gene: NA
clone size: NA
CDR3 protein: CASSTDTEAFF
CDR3 DNA: TGCGCCAGCAGCACAGACACTGAAGCTTTCTTT

CDR3 length: 16
J gene: TRBJ1-6
V gene: TRBV4-3
D gene: TRBD1
clone size: NA
CDR3 protein: CASSQDKDREHSPLHF
CDR3 DNA: TGCGCCAGCAGCCAAGATAAGGACAGGGAACATTCACCCCTCCACTTT

CDR3 length: 14
J gene: TRBJ2-1
V gene: TRBV9
D gene: NA
clone size: NA
CDR3 protein: CASSPASSYNEQFF
CDR3 DNA: TGTGCCAGCAGCCCGGCGAGCTCCTACAATGAGCAGTTCTTC

CDR3 length: 12
J gene: TRBJ1-1
V gene: TRBV25-1
D gene: NA
clone size: NA
CDR3 protein: CASSKQRGWTFF
CDR3 DNA: TGTGCCAGCAGTAAACAGAGGGGTTGGACTTTCTTT

CDR3 length: 16
J gene: TRBJ1-2
V gene: TRBV4-3
D gene: NA
clone size: NA
CDR3 protein: CASSRGIRELSYGYTF
CDR3 DNA: TGCGCCAGCAGCCGGGGAATCAGGGAACTCAGCTATGGCTACACCTTC

CDR3 length: 14
J gene: TRBJ1-5
V gene: TRBV29-1
D gene: NA
clone size: few
CDR3 protein: CSVAEGGGVRPQHF
CDR3 DNA: TGCAGCGTGGCGGAAGGTGGCGGCGTCCGGCCCCAGCATTTT

CDR3 length: 15
J gene: TRBJ1-4
V gene: TRBV19
D gene: NA
clone size: NA
CDR3 protein: CASSISGVTREKLFF
CDR3 DNA: TGTGCCAGTAGTATATCCGGGGTAACCCGGGAAAAACTGTTTTTT

CDR3 length: 17
J gene: TRBJ2-7
V gene: TRBV7-2
D gene: NA
clone size: NA
CDR3 protein: CASSLASQSGSAYEQYF
CDR3 DNA: TGTGCCAGCAGCTTAGCCTCACAGTCCGGAAGCGCCTACGAGCAGTACTTC

CDR3 length: 14
J gene: TRBJ2-7
V gene: TRBV6-2/TRBV6-3
D gene: NA
clone size: once
CDR3 protein: CASSYPNQGYEQYF
CDR3 DNA: TGTGCCAGCAGTTACCCGAACCAGGGCTACGAGCAGTACTTC

CDR3 length: 16
J gene: TRBJ1-6
V gene: TRBV25-1
D gene: NA
clone size: NA
CDR3 protein: CASSEFWGEGHSPLHF
CDR3 DNA: TGTGCCAGCAGTGAATTCTGGGGGGAAGGTCATTCACCCCTCCACTTT

CDR3 length: 15
J gene: TRBJ1-5
V gene: TRBV11-2
D gene: TRBD1
clone size: few
CDR3 protein: CASSLGQGVHQPQHF
CDR3 DNA: TGTGCCAGCAGCTTGGGACAGGGAGTCCACCAGCCCCAGCATTTT

CDR3 length: 14
J gene: TRBJ1-4
V gene: TRBV3-1/TRBV3-2
D gene: NA
clone size: NA
CDR3 protein: CASSHRATNEKLFF
CDR3 DNA: TGTGCCAGCAGCCACAGGGCAACTAATGAAAAACTGTTTTTT

CDR3 length: 15
J gene: TRBJ2-2
V gene: TRBV5-6
D gene: NA
clone size: NA
CDR3 protein: CASSLAGVVAGELFF
CDR3 DNA: TGTGCCAGCAGCTTGGCGGGGGTCGTGGCCGGGGAGCTGTTTTTT

CDR3 length: 14
J gene: TRBJ2-3
V gene: TRBV18
D gene: NA
clone size: NA
CDR3 protein: CASSPLPATDTQYF
CDR3 DNA: TGTGCCAGCTCACCACTTCCAGCCACAGATACGCAGTATTTT

CDR3 length: 12
J gene: TRBJ2-5
V gene: TRBV11-2
D gene: NA
clone size: NA
CDR3 protein: CASSYDQETQYF
CDR3 DNA: TGTGCCAGCAGCTACGACCAGGAGACCCAGTACTTC

CDR3 length: 15
J gene: TRBJ2-4
V gene: TRBV7-6
D gene: TRBD1
clone size: NA
CDR3 protein: CASSPGQGARNIQYF
CDR3 DNA: TGTGCCAGCAGCCCGGGACAGGGGGCGAGAAACATTCAGTACTTC

CDR3 length: 14
J gene: TRBJ1-1
V gene: TRBV19
D gene: NA
clone size: few
CDR3 protein: CASSITGINTEAFF
CDR3 DNA: TGTGCCAGTAGTATAACAGGGATAAACACTGAAGCTTTCTTT

CDR3 length: 16
J gene: TRBJ1-2
V gene: TRBV6-1
D gene: TRBD1
clone size: few
CDR3 protein: CASSGPGTGINYGYTF
CDR3 DNA: TGTGCCAGCAGTGGCCCGGGGACAGGCATTAACTATGGCTACACCTTC

CDR3 length: 14
J gene: TRBJ2-3
V gene: TRBV7-9
D gene: TRBD1
clone size: NA
CDR3 protein: CASRWTGISDTQYF
CDR3 DNA: TGTGCCAGCAGATGGACAGGGATCTCAGATACGCAGTATTTT

CDR3 length: 15
J gene: TRBJ1-2
V gene: TRBV6-6
D gene: NA
clone size: NA
CDR3 protein: CASSYSGGPNYGYTF
CDR3 DNA: TGTGCCAGCAGTTACTCGGGGGGGCCAAACTATGGCTACACCTTC

CDR3 length: 19
J gene: TRBJ2-3
V gene: TRBV6-2/TRBV6-3
D gene: TRBD2
clone size: NA
CDR3 protein: CASSPRYFRARGVQDTQYF
CDR3 DNA: TGTGCCAGCAGCCCTCGGTATTTCCGCGCGCGGGGGGTCCAGGATACGCAGTATTTT

CDR3 length: 15
J gene: TRBJ2-2
V gene: TRBV19
D gene: NA
clone size: NA
CDR3 protein: CASSKTGLDTGELFF
CDR3 DNA: TGTGCCAGTAGCAAAACAGGGTTGGACACCGGGGAGCTGTTTTTT

CDR3 length: 13
J gene: TRBJ1-4
V gene: TRBV27
D gene: TRBD1
clone size: NA
CDR3 protein: CASSPGGSLALFF
CDR3 DNA: TGTGCCAGCAGTCCAGGGGGTTCGTTAGCACTGTTTTTT

CDR3 length: 14
J gene: TRBJ2-5
V gene: TRBV25-1
D gene: NA
clone size: few
CDR3 protein: CASSEGQGGKTQYF
CDR3 DNA: TGTGCCAGCAGTGAGGGCCAGGGGGGAAAGACCCAGTACTTC

CDR3 length: 11
J gene: TRBJ2-1
V gene: TRBV9
D gene: NA
clone size: NA
CDR3 protein: CASSLRLLGFF
CDR3 DNA: TGTGCCAGCAGCCTTCGACTCCTGGGGTTCTTC

CDR3 length: 16
J gene: TRBJ1-1
V gene: TRBV6-2/TRBV6-3
D gene: TRBD1
clone size: NA
CDR3 protein: CASSYLRTGPNTEAFF
CDR3 DNA: TGTGCCAGCAGTTACTTAAGGACAGGGCCGAACACTGAAGCTTTCTTT

CDR3 length: 16
J gene: TRBJ2-3
V gene: TRBV10-3
D gene: TRBD2
clone size: NA
CDR3 protein: CAISESFGLDTDTQYF
CDR3 DNA: TGTGCCATCAGTGAGTCCTTTGGACTAGACACAGATACGCAGTATTTT

CDR3 length: 15
J gene: TRBJ2-2
V gene: TRBV19
D gene: NA
clone size: NA
CDR3 protein: CASSISELPAGELFF
CDR3 DNA: TGTGCCAGTAGTATAAGCGAACTACCGGCCGGGGAGCTGTTTTTT

CDR3 length: 18
J gene: TRBJ2-6
V gene: TRBV4-3
D gene: NA
clone size: NA
CDR3 protein: CASSQAPSRVGGANVLTF
CDR3 DNA: TGCGCCAGCAGCCAAGCCCCCTCCAGGGTAGGTGGGGCCAACGTCCTGACTTTC

CDR3 length: 14
J gene: TRBJ1-6
V gene: TRBV10-3
D gene: NA
clone size: NA
CDR3 protein: CAISGEVRNSPLHF
CDR3 DNA: TGTGCCATCAGTGGGGAAGTGAGGAATTCACCCCTCCACTTT